Below, 30 T cell receptor beta chains from the same sample are listed, as sequenced in a study of blood T cell repertoires in COVID-19. TCRdb keeps only in-frame clones here, not all; method: immunoSEQ multiplex PCR. The top ten hold approximately 8.1% of the sample, which has 130,000 or so clones, roughly 88% seen once. Input material: peripheral blood. All receptors come from a man between 45 and 60 years old with acute or convalescent COVID-19.

This chain links TRBV19 with TRBJ1-1; 10 bases map to TRBD1. V was clipped by 5 bases and J by 2 bases; unmatched bases: 5. Germline V lookup: CDR1 LNHDA, CDR2 SQIVND (reference sequence). The CDR3 has 15 amino acids. The CDR3 coding sequence is TGTGCCAGTAGTTTGTGGGACAGGGGTAACACTGAAGCTTTCTTT. It translates to CASSLWDRGNTEAFF.

This chain links TRBV4-3 with TRBJ2-2; D possibly corresponds to TRBD1 (5 bases). V was clipped by 0 bases and J by 0 bases, with 8 bases between them. This CDR3 spans 16 amino acids. Germline V gives CDR1 LGHNA, CDR2 YSLEER. CDR3 sequence: CASSQDPRANTGELFF. Written as DNA, the CDR3 is TGCGCCAGCAGCCAAGATCCCAGGGCGAACACCGGGGAGCTGTTTTTT.

The chain uses TRBV27 and TRBJ2-7, with TRBD2 matching over 8 bases. The CDR3 sequence is 16 residues long. Losses at the gene ends were 6 bases for V and 0 bases for J; bases not matched to a gene: 10. In germline, CDR1 is MNHEY, CDR2 SMNVEV (reference sequence). CDR3 DNA sequence: TGTGCCAGCAGCGGACTTAGCGGGAAGAGCTCCTACGAGCAGTACTTC. It specifies CASSGLSGKSSYEQYF.

This chain joins TRBV27 and TRBJ2-1; 10 bases map to TRBD2. This CDR3 has 15 amino acids. Germline V lookup: CDR1 MNHEY, CDR2 SMNVEV (reference sequence). Trimming cost V 5 bases and J 2 bases; bases outside gene matches: 3. For the CDR3, the DNA is TGTGCCAGCAGTCCAAGCGGGAGGGCCTACAATGAGCAGTTCTTC. Translation gives CASSPSGRAYNEQFF.

This clone has just a few counts. The CDR3 here is CASTRQSPGGTQYF. The CDR3 DNA reads as TGTGCCAGCACCCGACAGTCCCCGGGTGGGACCCAGTACTTC. The chain couples TRBV6-5 to TRBJ2-5, with D possibly matching TRBD1 (5 bases). The CDR3 runs to 14 residues. Germline CDR1 reads MNHEY; CDR2 reads SVGAGI. V was pared by 7 bases and J by 7 bases, with 19 bases between.

This chain joins TRBV9 and TRBJ2-7; D may be TRBD2 (5 bases). Germline CDR1 is SGDLS and CDR2 is YYNGEE. Trimming pared 4 bases from V and 7 bases from J, leaving 15 bases between. The CDR3 spans 13 residues. The CDR3 here is CASSHGSPGEQYF. CDR3 bases: TGTGCCAGCAGCCACGGAAGCCCGGGGGAGCAGTACTTC.

The chain joins TRBV6-6 to TRBJ1-6, with D perhaps TRBD1 (5 bases). V was trimmed by 7 bases and J by 8 bases, leaving 15 bases between them. The CDR3 extends over 14 amino acids. The germline gives CDR1 MNHNY, CDR2 SVGAGI (reference sequence). CDR3 sequence: CASTFKGSDSPLHF. CDR3 DNA sequence: TGTGCCAGCACATTCAAGGGGTCCGATTCACCCCTCCACTTT.

This clone was seen only a few times. The rearrangement uses TRBV4-1 and TRBJ2-2, with 11 positions matching TRBD2. CDR3 length: 19 amino acids. V shed 0 bases, J shed 0 bases, and the junction held 6 bases outside the gene matches. CDR1 is MGHRA, CDR2 YSYEKL, per germline. CDR3 protein: CASSQDLRLAGSNTGELFF. The CDR3 DNA sequence: TGCGCCAGCAGCCAAGATCTAAGACTAGCGGGGTCGAACACCGGGGAGCTGTTTTTT.

The chain uses TRBV27 and TRBJ2-5; 9 bases map to TRBD2. The V gene end was trimmed by 5 bases and the J gene end by 5 bases; junction bases not matched to a gene: 3. The CDR3 has 13 residues. Germline V lookup: CDR1 MNHEY, CDR2 SMNVEV (reference sequence). The CDR3 region has the DNA TGTGCCAGCAGTGGACTAGCGCCCGAGACCCAGTACTTC. Its protein is CASSGLAPETQYF.

V gene TRBV27 combines with J gene TRBJ2-2; possibly TRBD2 for D (6 bases). CDR3 size: 13 residues. Germline assignment: CDR1 MNHEY and CDR2 SMNVEV (reference sequence). Deletions cut 4 bases from V and 7 bases from J, with 10 bases between. CDR3 DNA: TGTGCCAGCAGTTGGGGGGTTGTCGGGGAGCTGTTTTTT. Residues: CASSWGVVGELFF.

V and J are TRBV5-1 and TRBJ1-1; the D gene is possibly TRBD1 (5 bases). The CDR3 consists of 15 residues. Trimming pared 7 bases from V and 4 bases from J, leaving 20 bases between. Germline V gene sequence: CDR1 SGHRS, CDR2 YFSETQ. This CDR3 reads CASSKRTGGGTEAFF. The CDR3 DNA reads as TGCGCCAGCTCTAAACGTACAGGCGGGGGCACTGAAGCTTTCTTT.

The chain recombines TRBV18 with TRBJ2-3, with TRBD1 as a possible D gene (5 bases). Germline CDR1 KGHSH, CDR2 LQKENI. Trimming left V 4 bases short and J 0 bases short, with 11 bases between. The CDR3 has 15 amino acids. The CDR3 DNA reads TGTGCCAGCTCACTGCAGGGAACCAGCACAGATACGCAGTATTTT. Protein: CASSLQGTSTDTQYF.

The gene calls are TRBV10-2 and TRBJ1-1, with 7 bases matching TRBD1. The CDR3 length is 14 residues. From germline, CDR1 is WSHSY and CDR2 SAAADI. The J segment lost 7 bases and the V segment lost 6 bases, leaving 11 bases of the junction unmatched. The CDR3, as DNA: TGCGCCAGCAGACCGGGACAGCAAAAATATGAAGCTTTCTTT. Its protein product is CASRPGQQKYEAFF.

The rearrangement uses TRBV2 and TRBJ2-7; no definite D call. Germline CDR1 SNHLY, CDR2 FYNNEI. CDR3 size: 15 residues. Trimming took 1 base from V and 0 from J, leaving 10 bases between them. The DNA of the CDR3 is TGTGCCAGCAGTGAAGGCGGTAGCAGCTCCTACGAGCAGTACTTC. Amino acid sequence: CASSEGGSSSYEQYF. The full variable domain, its missing parts supplied by reference TRBV2 and TRBJ2-7, is EPEVTQTPSHQVTQMGQEVILRCVPISNHLYFYWYRQILGQKVEFLVSFYNNEISEKSEIFDDQFSVERPDGSNFTLKIRSTKLEDSAMYFCASSEGGSSSYEQYFGPGTRLTVT.

The rearrangement uses TRBV11-2 and TRBJ2-2; 8 bases are a match to TRBD2. Losses at the gene ends were 6 bases for V and 7 bases for J; bases not matched to a gene: 13. The germline CDR1 and CDR2 sequences are SGHAT and FQNNGV. The CDR3 has 16 residues. CDR3 coding DNA: TGTGCCAGCAGAGACCCAACGGGAGGGCGTGGCGGGGAGCTGTTTTTT. It is translated as CASRDPTGGRGGELFF.

The V gene is TRBV6-6, the J gene TRBJ2-2, with D unclear. Trimming stripped 2 bases from V and 4 bases from J, with 11 bases between. This CDR3 is built from 15 residues. CDR1 is MNHNY and CDR2 is SVGAGI in the germline V gene (reference sequence). The CDR3 coding sequence is TGTGCCAGCAGTTACCGGCCAGCGCTCACCGGGGAGCTGTTTTTT. Residues: CASSYRPALTGELFF.

The V and J genes are TRBV24-1 and TRBJ1-5, with TRBD1 matching 7 bases. Trimming took 7 bases from V and 7 from J; bases not matched to a gene: 9. CDR3 length: 14 amino acids. In germline, CDR1 is KGHDR, CDR2 SFDVKD. The CDR3 nucleotides are TGTGCCACCAGCCAGACAGGGCTGGGGCAGCCCCAGCATTTT. Translated, it gives CATSQTGLGQPQHF.

J is TRBJ1-1 and V is TRBV19; 7 bases fit TRBD1. CDR3 length: 22 residues. V lost 1 base and J lost 1; bases outside the gene matches: 24. Germline CDR1 is LNHDA and CDR2 is SQIVND (reference sequence). DNA of the CDR3: TGTGCCAGTAGTATAGGCCTGGAGTGGTGGGCAGGGGGAAGGTTGGGGAACACTGAAGCTTTCTTT. Translation gives CASSIGLEWWAGGRLGNTEAFF. Complete variable domain (other parts from reference TRBV19 and TRBJ1-1): DGGITQSPKYLFRKEGQNVTLSCEQNLNHDAMYWYRQDPGQGLRLIYYSQIVNDFQKGDIAEGYSVSREKKESFPLTVTSAQKNPTAFYLCASSIGLEWWAGGRLGNTEAFFGQGTRLTVV.

For the CDR3, the DNA is TGTGCCAGCAGCCCGCGCGGGAGCACCGGGGAGCTGTTTTTT. Encoded protein: CASSPRGSTGELFF. The chain uses TRBV5-4 and TRBJ2-2, with 7 bases that match TRBD2. Trimming took 4 bases from V and 4 from J; bases not matched to a gene: 4. CDR3 length equals 14 residues. Germline V gene lookup returns CDR1 SGHNT and CDR2 YYREEE (reference sequence).

This clone was counted between two and nine times. The CDR3, as DNA: TGTGCCAGCAGCCCAGGGCTCTCTGGAAACACCATATATTTT. Its translation is CASSPGLSGNTIYF. The chain couples TRBV14 to TRBJ1-3; weak D call: TRBD1 (5 bases). The germline CDR1 and CDR2 sequences are SGHDN and FVKESK. CDR3 length: 14 residues. V lost 4 bases and J 0 bases, leaving 7 bases between the germline ends.

The chain carries TRBV5-1 and TRBJ2-3, with 10 bases matching TRBD2. Germline CDR1 is SGHRS and CDR2 is YFSETQ. The V gene end was trimmed by 2 bases and the J gene end by 4 bases; junction bases not matched to a gene: 4. CDR3 length equals 15 residues. The CDR3 DNA reads TGCGCCAGCAGCTTCGGGACTAGCGTTCCAGATACGCAGTATTTT. This encodes CASSFGTSVPDTQYF. The variable domain in full, with the rest retrieved from reference TRBV5-1 and TRBJ2-3, is KAGVTQTPRYLIKTRGQQVTLSCSPISGHRSVSWYQQTPGQGLQFLFEYFSETQRNKGNFPGRFSGRQFSNSRSEMNVSTLELGDSALYLCASSFGTSVPDTQYFGPGTRLTVL.

This clone was detected only once. The chain couples TRBV3-1 (or the pseudogene TRBV3-2) to TRBJ2-5, with TRBD2 matching 10 bases. The CDR3 runs 17 residues. V shed 1 base and J 5 bases; nucleotides not matched to a gene: 10. Per germline, CDR1 LGHDT and CDR2 YNNKEL (reference sequence). The CDR3 here is CASSQGIGSGRFETQYF. CDR3 DNA: TGTGCCAGCAGCCAAGGAATAGGTAGCGGGAGGTTTGAGACCCAGTACTTC.

This clone was seen just once. The chain employs TRBV13 and TRBJ2-7; the match to TRBD2 covers 8 bases. Trimming removed 5 bases from V and 3 bases from J; junction bases left unmatched: 6. The V gene's germline CDR1 is PRHDT and CDR2 FYEKMQ (reference sequence). The CDR3 runs 14 residues. The CDR3 region is CASSPRLAGYEQYF. DNA of the CDR3: TGTGCCAGCAGCCCTCGGCTAGCGGGCTACGAGCAGTACTTC.

This clone was counted between two and nine times. J is TRBJ2-1 and V is TRBV11-3; 12 bases line up with TRBD2. With 5 bases clipped from V and 5 bases from J, the junction kept 10 bases outside the gene matches. Germline V gene data show CDR1 as SGHNT and CDR2 as YENEEA. The CDR3 has 17 amino acids. The CDR3 reads CASSVAPLAGGDNEQFF. CDR3 in DNA: TGTGCCAGCAGCGTCGCCCCCCTAGCGGGAGGGGACAATGAGCAGTTCTTC.

The rearrangement links TRBV7-9 to TRBJ2-1; TRBD2 matches at 10 bases. CDR1 and CDR2 (germline): SEHNR, FQNEAQ (reference sequence). The CDR3 contains 17 residues. Trimming cost V 0 bases and J 6 bases; bases outside gene matches: 8. CDR3 region: CASSLALGTSGVNEQFF. DNA of the CDR3: TGTGCCAGCAGCTTAGCTCTGGGTACTAGCGGGGTCAATGAGCAGTTCTTC.

This clone was observed a handful of times. V and J are TRBV5-6 and TRBJ1-2; 9 nucleotides line up with TRBD1. The CDR3 extends over 16 amino acids. The germline gives CDR1 SGHDT, CDR2 YYEEEE. J gave up 5 bases and V 6 bases, and 14 bases lay outside the gene matches. The CDR3 nucleotides read TGTGCCAGCACCCTAATCACAGGGGGCGTAGGATATGGCTACACCTTC. Amino acid sequence: CASTLITGGVGYGYTF.

The chain has TRBV4-3 and TRBJ2-1, with D uncertain. In germline, CDR1 is LGHNA, CDR2 YSLEER. CDR3 length equals 16 residues. The V gene lost 0 bases and the J gene lost 2 bases, with 11 bases spanning the gap. CDR3 nucleotide sequence: TGCGCCAGCAGCCAAGATCTTGGAGTCCCCTACAATGAGCAGTTCTTC. Translation gives CASSQDLGVPYNEQFF.

For this clone: At one boundary the junction diverges from the germline segment, which might be a read error. This chain connects TRBV6-6 to TRBJ2-7; D remains unclear. The length of the CDR3 is 12 residues. CDR1 is MNHNY and CDR2 is SVGAGI in the germline V gene (reference sequence). The CDR3 coding sequence is TGTGCCAGCAGTTACGGAGATCAGACTGTAAACTTC. This encodes CASSYGDQTVNF.

V and J are TRBV3-1 (or the pseudogene TRBV3-2) and TRBJ1-6; perhaps TRBD1 as D (6 bases). CDR1 LGHDT and CDR2 YNNKEL come from the germline V gene (reference sequence). V was shortened by 4 bases and J by 6 bases, with 10 bases between the two germline ends. There are 14 residues in the CDR3. The CDR3 DNA reads as TGTGCCAGCAGCCTGGCAGGGGCTAATTCACCCCTCCACTTT. Protein product: CASSLAGANSPLHF.

The CDR3 spells CATRRRQTYEQYF. The CDR3 nucleotides read TGTGCCACCAGACGACGACAGACCTACGAGCAGTACTTC. The chain recombines TRBV24-1 with TRBJ2-7; maybe TRBD1 (5 bases). The ends were cut back, 7 bases at V and 2 bases at J, with 11 bases in the middle. From germline, CDR1 is KGHDR and CDR2 SFDVKD. This CDR3 is built from 13 residues.